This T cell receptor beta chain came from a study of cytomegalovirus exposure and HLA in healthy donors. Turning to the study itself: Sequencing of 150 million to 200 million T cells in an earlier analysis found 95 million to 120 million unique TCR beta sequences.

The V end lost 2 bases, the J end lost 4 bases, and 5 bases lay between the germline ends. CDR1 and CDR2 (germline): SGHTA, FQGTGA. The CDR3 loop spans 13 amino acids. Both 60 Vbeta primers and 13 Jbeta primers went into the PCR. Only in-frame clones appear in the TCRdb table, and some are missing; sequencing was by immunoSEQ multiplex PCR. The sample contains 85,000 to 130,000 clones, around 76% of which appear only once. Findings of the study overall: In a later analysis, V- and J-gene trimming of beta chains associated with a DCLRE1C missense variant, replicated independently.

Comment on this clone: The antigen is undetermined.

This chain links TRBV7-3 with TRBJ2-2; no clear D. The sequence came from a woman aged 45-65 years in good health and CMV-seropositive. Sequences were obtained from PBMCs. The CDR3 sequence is CASSLYGTGELFF. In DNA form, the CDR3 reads TGTGCCAGCAGCTTATACGGCACCGGGGAGCTGTTTTTT.